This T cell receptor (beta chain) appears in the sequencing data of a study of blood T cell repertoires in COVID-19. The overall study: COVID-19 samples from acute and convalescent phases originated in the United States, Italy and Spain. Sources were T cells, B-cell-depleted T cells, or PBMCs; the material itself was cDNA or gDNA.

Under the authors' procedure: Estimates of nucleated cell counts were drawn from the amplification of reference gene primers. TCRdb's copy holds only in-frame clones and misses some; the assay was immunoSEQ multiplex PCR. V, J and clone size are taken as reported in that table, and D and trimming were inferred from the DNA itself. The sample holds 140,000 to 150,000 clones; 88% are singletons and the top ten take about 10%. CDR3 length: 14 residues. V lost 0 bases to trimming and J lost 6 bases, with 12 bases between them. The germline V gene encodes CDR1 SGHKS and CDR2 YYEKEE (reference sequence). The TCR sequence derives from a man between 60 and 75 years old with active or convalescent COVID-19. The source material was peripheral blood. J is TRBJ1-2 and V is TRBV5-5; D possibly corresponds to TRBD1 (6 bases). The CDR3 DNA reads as TGTGCCAGCAGCTTGGATTCACAGGGCCATGGCTACACCTTC. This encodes CASSLDSQGHGYTF.